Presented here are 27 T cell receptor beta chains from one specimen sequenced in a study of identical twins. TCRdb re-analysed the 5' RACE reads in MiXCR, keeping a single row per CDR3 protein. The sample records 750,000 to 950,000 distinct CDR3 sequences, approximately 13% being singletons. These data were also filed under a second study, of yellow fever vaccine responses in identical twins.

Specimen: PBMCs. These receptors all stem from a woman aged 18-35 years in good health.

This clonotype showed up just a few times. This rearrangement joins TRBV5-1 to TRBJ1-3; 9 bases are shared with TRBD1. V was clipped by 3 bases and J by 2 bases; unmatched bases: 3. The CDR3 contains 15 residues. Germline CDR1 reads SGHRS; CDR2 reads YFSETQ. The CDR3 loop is CASSSRTGAGNTIYF. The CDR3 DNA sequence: TGCGCCAGCAGCTCTCGGACAGGGGCTGGAAACACCATATATTTT.

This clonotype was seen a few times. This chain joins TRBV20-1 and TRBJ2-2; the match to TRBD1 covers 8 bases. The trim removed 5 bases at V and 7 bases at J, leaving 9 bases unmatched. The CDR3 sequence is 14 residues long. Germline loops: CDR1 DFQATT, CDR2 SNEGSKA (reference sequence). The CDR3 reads CSAPRTGSGGELFF. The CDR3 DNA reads TGCAGTGCTCCGAGGACAGGGTCGGGCGGGGAGCTGTTTTTT.

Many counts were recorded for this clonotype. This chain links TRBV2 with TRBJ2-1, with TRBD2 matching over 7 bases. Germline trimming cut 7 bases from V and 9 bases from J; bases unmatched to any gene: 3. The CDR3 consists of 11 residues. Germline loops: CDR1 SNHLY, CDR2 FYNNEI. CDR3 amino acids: CASMGGSEQFF. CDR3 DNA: TGTGCCAGCATGGGGGGGAGTGAGCAGTTCTTC.

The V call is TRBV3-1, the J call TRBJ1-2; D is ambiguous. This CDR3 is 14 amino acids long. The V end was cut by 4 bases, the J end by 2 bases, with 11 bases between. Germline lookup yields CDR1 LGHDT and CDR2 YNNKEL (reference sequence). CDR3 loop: CASSRTSGNYGYTF. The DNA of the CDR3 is TGTGCCAGCAGCCGAACATCGGGGAACTATGGCTACACCTTC.

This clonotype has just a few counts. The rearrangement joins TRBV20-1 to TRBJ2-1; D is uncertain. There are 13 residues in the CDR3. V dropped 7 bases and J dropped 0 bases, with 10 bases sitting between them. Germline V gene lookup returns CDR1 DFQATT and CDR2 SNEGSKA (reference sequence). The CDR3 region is CSVPFVSYNEQFF. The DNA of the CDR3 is TGCAGTGTCCCCTTCGTCTCCTACAATGAGCAGTTCTTC.

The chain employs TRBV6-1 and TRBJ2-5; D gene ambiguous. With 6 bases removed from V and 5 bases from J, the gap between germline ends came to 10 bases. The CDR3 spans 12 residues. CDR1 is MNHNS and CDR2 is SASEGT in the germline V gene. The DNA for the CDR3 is TGTGCCAGCAGGGTCATGGGGGAGACCCAGTACTTC. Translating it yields CASRVMGETQYF.

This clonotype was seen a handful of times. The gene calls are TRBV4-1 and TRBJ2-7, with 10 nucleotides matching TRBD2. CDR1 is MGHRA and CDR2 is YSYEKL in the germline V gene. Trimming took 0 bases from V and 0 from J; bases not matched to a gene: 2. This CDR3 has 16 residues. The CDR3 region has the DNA TGCGCCAGCAGCCAAGATCGACTAGCGGGCTCCTACGAGCAGTACTTC. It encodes CASSQDRLAGSYEQYF.

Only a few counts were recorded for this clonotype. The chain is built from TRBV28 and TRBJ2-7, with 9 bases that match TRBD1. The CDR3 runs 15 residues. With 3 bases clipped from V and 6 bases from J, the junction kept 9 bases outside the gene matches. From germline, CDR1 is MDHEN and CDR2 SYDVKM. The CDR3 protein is CASSLGDRVSSEQYV. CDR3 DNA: TGTGCCAGCAGTTTGGGGGACAGGGTGTCATCCGAGCAGTACGTC.

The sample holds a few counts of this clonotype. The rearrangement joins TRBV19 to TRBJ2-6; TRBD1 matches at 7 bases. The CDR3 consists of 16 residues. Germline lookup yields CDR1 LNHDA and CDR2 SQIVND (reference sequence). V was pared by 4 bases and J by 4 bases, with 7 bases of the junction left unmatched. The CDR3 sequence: CASSTNGQAGANVLTF. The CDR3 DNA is TGTGCCAGTAGTACCAACGGACAGGCGGGGGCCAACGTCCTGACTTTC.

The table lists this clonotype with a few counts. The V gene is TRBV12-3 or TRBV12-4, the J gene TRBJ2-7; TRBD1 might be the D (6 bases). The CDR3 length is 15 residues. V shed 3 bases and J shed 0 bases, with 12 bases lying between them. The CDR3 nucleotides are TGTGCCAGCAGTTTCAGGGGTACGGGCTCCTACGAGCAGTACTTC. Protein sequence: CASSFRGTGSYEQYF.

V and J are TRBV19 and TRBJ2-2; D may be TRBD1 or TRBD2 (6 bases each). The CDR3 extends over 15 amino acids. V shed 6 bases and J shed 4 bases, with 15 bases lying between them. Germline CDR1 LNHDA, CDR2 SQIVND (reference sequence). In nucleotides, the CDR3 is TGTGCCAGTAGCTTCGGGGGCCAACTCACCGGGGAGCTGTTTTTT. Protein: CASSFGGQLTGELFF.

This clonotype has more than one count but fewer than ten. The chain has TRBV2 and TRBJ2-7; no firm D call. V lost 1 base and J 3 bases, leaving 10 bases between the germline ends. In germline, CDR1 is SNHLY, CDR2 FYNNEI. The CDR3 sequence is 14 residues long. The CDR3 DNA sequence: TGTGCCAGCAGTGAAGTGGGATCTTACTACGAGCAGTACTTC. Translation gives CASSEVGSYYEQYF.

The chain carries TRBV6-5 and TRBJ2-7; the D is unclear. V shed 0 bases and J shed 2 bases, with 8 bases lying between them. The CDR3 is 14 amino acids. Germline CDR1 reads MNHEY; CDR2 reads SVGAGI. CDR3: CASSYSRVAYEQYF. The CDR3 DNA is TGTGCCAGCAGTTACTCTAGGGTTGCCTACGAGCAGTACTTC.

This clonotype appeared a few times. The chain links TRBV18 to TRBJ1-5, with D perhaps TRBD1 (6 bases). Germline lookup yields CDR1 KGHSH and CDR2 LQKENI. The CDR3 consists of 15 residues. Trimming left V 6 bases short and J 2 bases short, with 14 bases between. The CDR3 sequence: CASSLTGIGNQPQHF. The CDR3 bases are TGTGCCAGCTCCTTAACAGGGATCGGCAATCAGCCCCAGCATTTT.

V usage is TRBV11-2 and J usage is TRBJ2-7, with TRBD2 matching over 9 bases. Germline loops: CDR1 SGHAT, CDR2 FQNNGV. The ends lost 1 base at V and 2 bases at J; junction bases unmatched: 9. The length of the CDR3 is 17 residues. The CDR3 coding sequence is TGTGCCAGCAGCTTAGTTATATATAGCGGGAGACCCTACGAGCAGTACTTC. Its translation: CASSLVIYSGRPYEQYF.

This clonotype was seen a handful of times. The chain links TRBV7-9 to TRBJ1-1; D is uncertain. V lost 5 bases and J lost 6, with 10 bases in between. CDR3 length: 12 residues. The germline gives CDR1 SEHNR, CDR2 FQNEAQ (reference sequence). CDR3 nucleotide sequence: TGTGCCAGCAGCACCGGACGGCCTGAAGCTTTCTTT. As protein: CASSTGRPEAFF.

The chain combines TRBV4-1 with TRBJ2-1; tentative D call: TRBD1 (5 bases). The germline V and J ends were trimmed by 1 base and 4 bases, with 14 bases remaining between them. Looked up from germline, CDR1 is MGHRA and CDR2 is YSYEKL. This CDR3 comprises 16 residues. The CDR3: CASSQVAAGPYNEQFF. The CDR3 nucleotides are TGCGCCAGCAGCCAAGTGGCGGCAGGGCCTTACAATGAGCAGTTCTTC.

The CDR3 region is CASSISQGTTGELFF. CDR3 in DNA: TGTGCCAGTAGTATCTCCCAGGGGACCACCGGGGAGCTGTTTTTT. The chain combines TRBV19 with TRBJ2-2, with a weak D call TRBD1 (6 bases). Deletions cut 3 bases from V and 4 bases from J, with 12 bases between. Germline loops: CDR1 LNHDA, CDR2 SQIVND (reference sequence). CDR3 length: 15 amino acids. Complete variable domain (other parts from reference TRBV19 and TRBJ2-2): DGGITQSPKYLFRKEGQNVTLSCEQNLNHDAMYWYRQDPGQGLRLIYYSQIVNDFQKGDIAEGYSVSREKKESFPLTVTSAQKNPTAFYLCASSISQGTTGELFFGEGSRLTVL.

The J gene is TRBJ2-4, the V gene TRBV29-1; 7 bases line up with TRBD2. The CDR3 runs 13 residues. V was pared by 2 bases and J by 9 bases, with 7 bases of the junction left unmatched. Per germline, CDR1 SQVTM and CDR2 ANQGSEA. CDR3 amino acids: CSVESREGGIQYF. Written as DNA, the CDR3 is TGCAGCGTTGAAAGCAGGGAGGGCGGCATTCAGTACTTC.

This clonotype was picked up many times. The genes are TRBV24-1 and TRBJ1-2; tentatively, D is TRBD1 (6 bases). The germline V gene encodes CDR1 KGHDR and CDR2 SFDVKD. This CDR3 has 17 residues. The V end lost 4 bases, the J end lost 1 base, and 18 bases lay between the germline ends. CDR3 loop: CATSDTAGQRGNYGYTF. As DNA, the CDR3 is TGTGCCACCAGTGACACGGCCGGACAGCGCGGTAACTATGGCTACACCTTC.

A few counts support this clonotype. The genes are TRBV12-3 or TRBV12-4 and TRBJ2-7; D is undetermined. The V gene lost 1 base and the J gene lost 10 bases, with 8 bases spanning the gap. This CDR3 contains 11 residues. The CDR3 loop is CASSLGLGQYF. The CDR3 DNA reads TGTGCCAGCAGTTTAGGACTGGGACAGTACTTC.

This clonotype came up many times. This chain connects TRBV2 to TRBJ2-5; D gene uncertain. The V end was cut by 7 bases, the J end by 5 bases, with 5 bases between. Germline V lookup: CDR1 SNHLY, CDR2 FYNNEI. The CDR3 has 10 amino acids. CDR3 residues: CASIGETQYF. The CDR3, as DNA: TGTGCCAGCATAGGGGAGACCCAGTACTTC.

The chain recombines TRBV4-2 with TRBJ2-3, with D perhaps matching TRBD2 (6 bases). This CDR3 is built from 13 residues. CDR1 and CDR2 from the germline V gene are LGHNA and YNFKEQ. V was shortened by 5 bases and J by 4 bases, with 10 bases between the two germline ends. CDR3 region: CASSWGVADTQYF. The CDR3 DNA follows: TGTGCCAGCAGCTGGGGGGTGGCAGATACGCAGTATTTT.

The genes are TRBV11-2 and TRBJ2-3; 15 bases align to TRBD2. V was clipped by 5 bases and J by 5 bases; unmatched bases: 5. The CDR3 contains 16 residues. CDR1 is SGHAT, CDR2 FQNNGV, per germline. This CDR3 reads CASSGTSGGILDTQYF. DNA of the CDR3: TGTGCCAGCAGCGGGACTAGCGGGGGGATTTTAGATACGCAGTATTTT.

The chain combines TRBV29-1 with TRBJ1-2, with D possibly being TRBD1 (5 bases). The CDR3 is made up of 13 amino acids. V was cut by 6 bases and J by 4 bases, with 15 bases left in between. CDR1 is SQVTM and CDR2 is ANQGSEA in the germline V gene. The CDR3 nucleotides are TGCAGCGTGAGGTGGGCCGGGGGCTATGGCTACACCTTC. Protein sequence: CSVRWAGGYGYTF.

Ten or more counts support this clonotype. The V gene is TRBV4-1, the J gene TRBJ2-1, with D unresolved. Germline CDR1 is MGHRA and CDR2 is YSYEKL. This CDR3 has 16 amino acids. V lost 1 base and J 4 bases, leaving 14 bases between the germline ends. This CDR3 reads CASSQGFRTVYNEQFF. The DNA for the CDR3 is TGCGCCAGCAGCCAAGGTTTCCGTACGGTATACAATGAGCAGTTCTTC.

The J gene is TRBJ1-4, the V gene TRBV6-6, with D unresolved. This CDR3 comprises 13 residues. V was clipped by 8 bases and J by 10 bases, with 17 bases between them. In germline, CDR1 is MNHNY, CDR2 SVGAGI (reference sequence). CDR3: CASQFGREGKLFF. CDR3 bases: TGTGCCAGCCAATTCGGTAGGGAAGGAAAACTGTTTTTT.